This TCR beta chain was captured in a study of T cells in Graves' hyperthyroidism and ophthalmopathy. Study results and limitations: Stable hyperthyroidism and ophthalmopathy were separated using 13 V-J signatures.

TCR beta CDR3 regions were amplified from RNA transcripts. First-round RT-PCR with HTBI primers amplified the TCR CDR3 region. TCRdb recomputed calls from the multiplex PCR reads with MiXCR, one row per CDR3 protein. The repertoire consists of roughly 800,000 distinct CDR3 sequences, with 38% occurring once and the leading ten covering around 9.3%. Based on clinical symptoms, serum thyroxine and TRAb, thyroid ultrasound and orbital computed tomography, diagnoses were reached. It was 10 ml of fresh peripheral blood that supplied the PBMCs. Per germline, CDR1 SGHTA and CDR2 FQGNSA. The CDR3 loop spans 12 amino acids. With respect to this clonotype: Its matching antigen is unknown. This sequence may be a read error, since a much larger clone differs from it by one base.

The chain carries TRBV7-2 and TRBJ1-4; D ambiguous. Sequencing used blood. The receptor's source is a man aged 18 to 29 with Graves' hyperthyroidism. The CDR3, as DNA: TGTGCCAGCAGCCCCGAGATAGGGAAACCGTTTTTT. Its protein is CASSPEIGKPFF.